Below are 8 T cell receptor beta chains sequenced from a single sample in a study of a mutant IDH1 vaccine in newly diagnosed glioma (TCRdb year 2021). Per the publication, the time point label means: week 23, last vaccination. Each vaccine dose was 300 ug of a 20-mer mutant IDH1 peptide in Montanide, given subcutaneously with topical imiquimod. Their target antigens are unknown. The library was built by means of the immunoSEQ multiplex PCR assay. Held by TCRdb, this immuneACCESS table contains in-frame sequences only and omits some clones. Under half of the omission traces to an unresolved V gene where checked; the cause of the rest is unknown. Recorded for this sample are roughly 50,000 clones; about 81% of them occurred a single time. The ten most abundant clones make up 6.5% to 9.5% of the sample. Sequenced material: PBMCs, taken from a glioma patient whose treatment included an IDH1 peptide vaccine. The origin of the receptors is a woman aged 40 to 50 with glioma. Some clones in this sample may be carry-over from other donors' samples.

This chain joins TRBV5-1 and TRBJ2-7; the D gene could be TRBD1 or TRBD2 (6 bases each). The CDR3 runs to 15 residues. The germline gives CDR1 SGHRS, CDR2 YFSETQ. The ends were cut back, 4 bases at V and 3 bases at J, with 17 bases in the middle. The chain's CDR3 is CASSPRGDTDYEQYF. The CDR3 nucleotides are TGCGCCAGCAGCCCGAGGGGGGACACGGACTACGAGCAGTACTTC.

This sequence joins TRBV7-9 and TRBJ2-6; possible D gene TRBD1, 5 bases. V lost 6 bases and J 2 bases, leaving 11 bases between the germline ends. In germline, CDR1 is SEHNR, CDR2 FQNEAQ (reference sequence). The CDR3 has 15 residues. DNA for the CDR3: TGTGCCAGCAGTTTCGACAGCACTGGGGCCAACGTCCTGACTTTC. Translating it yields CASSFDSTGANVLTF.

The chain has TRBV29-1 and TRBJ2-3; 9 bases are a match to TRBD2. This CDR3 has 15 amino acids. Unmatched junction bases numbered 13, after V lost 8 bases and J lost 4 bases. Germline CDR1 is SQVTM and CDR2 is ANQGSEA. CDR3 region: CSTRLRSGGPDTQYF. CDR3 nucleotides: TGCAGCACACGACTGCGTAGCGGGGGCCCAGATACGCAGTATTTT.

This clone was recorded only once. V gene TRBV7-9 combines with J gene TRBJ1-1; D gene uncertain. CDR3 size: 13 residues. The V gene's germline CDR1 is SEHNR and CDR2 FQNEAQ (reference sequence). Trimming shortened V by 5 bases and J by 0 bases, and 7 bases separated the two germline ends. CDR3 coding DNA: TGTGCCAGCAGCCAAGGTATGAACACTGAAGCTTTCTTT. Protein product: CASSQGMNTEAFF.

The CDR3 loop reads CASSIGGGFEQYF. The CDR3 DNA sequence: TGCGCCAGCTCCATCGGGGGGGGATTCGAGCAGTACTTC. The chain employs TRBV5-1 and TRBJ2-5; 8 nucleotides line up with TRBD2. The DNA end lines up better with TRBJ2-7; the J call may be wrong. The CDR3 is 13 residues long. In germline, CDR1 is SGHRS, CDR2 YFSETQ.

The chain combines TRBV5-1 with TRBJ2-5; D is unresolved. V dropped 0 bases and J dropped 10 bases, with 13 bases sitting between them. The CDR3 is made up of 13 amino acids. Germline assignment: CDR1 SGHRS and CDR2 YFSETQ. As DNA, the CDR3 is TGCGCCAGCAGCTTGGAACCCCGAAAGGACCAGTACTTC. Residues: CASSLEPRKDQYF.

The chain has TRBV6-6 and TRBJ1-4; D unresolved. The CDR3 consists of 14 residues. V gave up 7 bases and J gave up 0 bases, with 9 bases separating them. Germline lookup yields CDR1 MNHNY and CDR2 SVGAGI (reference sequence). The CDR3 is CASIYGSTNEKLFF. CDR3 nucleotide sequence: TGTGCCAGCATATACGGTTCAACTAATGAAAAACTGTTTTTT.

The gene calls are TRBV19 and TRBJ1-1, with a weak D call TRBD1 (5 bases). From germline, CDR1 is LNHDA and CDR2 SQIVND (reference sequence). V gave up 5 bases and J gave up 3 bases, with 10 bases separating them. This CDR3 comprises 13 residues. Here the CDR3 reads CASSFDSYTEAFF. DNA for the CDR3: TGTGCCAGTAGTTTCGACAGCTACACTGAAGCTTTCTTT.